Below are 18 T cell receptor beta chains sequenced from a single sample in a study of cytomegalovirus exposure and HLA in healthy donors. Use of 60 Vbeta and 13 Jbeta primers characterized the PCR. This table comes from immunoSEQ multiplex PCR, and its TCRdb copy is limited to in-frame clones, with some not included. The sample holds 90,000 to 150,000 clones; over 70% are singletons and the top ten take around 1.5%. The sequenced sample consisted of PBMCs. These receptors originate from a woman between 18 and 30 years old in good health and CMV-seronegative.

The rearrangement uses TRBV18 and TRBJ1-2, with D possibly being TRBD1 (5 bases). Germline-derived CDR1 and CDR2 are KGHSH and LQKENI. The CDR3 runs 13 residues. V was clipped by 6 bases and J by 1 base, with 9 bases between them. CDR3 sequence: CASSPDSNYGYTF. The DNA for the CDR3 is TGTGCCAGCTCTCCCGACAGTAACTATGGCTACACCTTC.

J is TRBJ1-5 and V is TRBV2, with 10 bases matching TRBD1. The CDR3 is 16 amino acids. Germline CDR1 and CDR2: SNHLY and FYNNEI. Trimming at V came to 5 bases and at J to 5 bases, leaving 9 bases not matched to a gene. The CDR3 here is CASSHNRDRGYQPQHF. The CDR3 DNA sequence: TGTGCCAGCAGTCATAACCGGGACAGGGGATATCAGCCCCAGCATTTT.

The chain uses TRBV6-1 and TRBJ2-3, with D possibly TRBD2 on 6 matching bases. Germline V CDR1 and CDR2: MNHNS, SASEGT. With 8 bases removed from V and 2 bases from J, the gap between germline ends came to 11 bases. The CDR3 spans 13 residues. CDR3 loop: CASPRDSTDTQYF. CDR3 coding DNA: TGTGCCAGCCCCCGGGACTCCACAGATACGCAGTATTTT.

The chain employs TRBV5-1 and TRBJ2-3; tentatively, D is TRBD2 (5 bases). This CDR3 is 14 amino acids long. Germline CDR1 is SGHRS and CDR2 is YFSETQ. The germline V and J ends were trimmed by 0 bases and 4 bases, with 9 bases remaining between them. The CDR3 sequence: CASSLVAGADTQYF. CDR3 sequence (DNA): TGCGCCAGCAGCTTGGTTGCGGGCGCAGATACGCAGTATTTT.

In regard to this clone: An end of the junction differs from the germline gene, which may be a read error. V usage is TRBV7-9 and J usage is TRBJ1-2; D unclear. Germline loops: CDR1 SEHNR, CDR2 FQNEAQ (reference sequence). This CDR3 has 13 amino acids. The CDR3 coding sequence is TGTTCCAGCAGCCCAATTACCATCGGGGGCTACACCTTC. Encoded protein: CSSSPITIGGYTF.

The rearrangement links TRBV6-5 to TRBJ2-1; 9 bases map to TRBD2. CDR1 MNHEY and CDR2 SVGAGI come from the germline V gene. There are 16 residues in the CDR3. V lost 4 bases to trimming and J lost 5 bases; unmatched junction nucleotides: 9. The CDR3 reads CASSSGAGGPNNEQFF. The CDR3 DNA follows: TGTGCCAGCAGTTCGGGAGCGGGGGGCCCTAACAATGAGCAGTTCTTC.

The J gene is TRBJ1-6, the V gene TRBV10-3; TRBD1 is a possible D gene (6 bases). Trimming removed 4 bases at V and 4 bases at J, with 11 bases between. The CDR3 has 15 amino acids. Germline CDR1 reads ENHRY; CDR2 reads SYGVKD. The CDR3: CAISGSTGYNSPLHF. The CDR3 coding sequence is TGTGCCATCAGTGGGAGTACAGGGTATAATTCACCCCTCCACTTT.

The rearrangement joins TRBV7-2 to TRBJ1-1; D not resolved. The germline V gene has CDR1 SGHTA and CDR2 FQGNSA. V was clipped by 5 bases and J by 4 bases, with 8 bases between them. The CDR3 sequence is 12 residues long. The CDR3 DNA follows: TGTGCCAGCAGCCTCTATTCCACTGAAGCTTTCTTT. It is translated as CASSLYSTEAFF. The variable domain in full, with the rest retrieved from reference TRBV7-2 and TRBJ1-1, is GAGVSQSPSNKVTEKGKDVELRCDPISGHTALYWYRQSLGQGLEFLIYFQGNSAPDKSGLPSDRFSAERTGGSVSTLTIQRTQQEDSAVYLCASSLYSTEAFFGQGTRLTVV.

This chain connects TRBV29-1 to TRBJ1-4; D ambiguous. The CDR3 covers 12 residues. Germline V gene data show CDR1 as SQVTM and CDR2 as ANQGSEA. The V gene lost 7 bases and the J gene lost 0 bases, with 6 bases spanning the gap. CDR3 DNA: TGCAGCGGGAGGGCAACTAATGAAAAACTGTTTTTT. Translated: CSGRATNEKLFF.

The rearrangement uses TRBV4-1 and TRBJ1-1; 9 bases line up with TRBD1. CDR1 is MGHRA and CDR2 is YSYEKL in the germline V gene. This CDR3 spans 16 amino acids. Trimming at V came to 3 bases and at J to 1 base, leaving 6 bases not matched to a gene. CDR3: CASSHPGTGRNTEAFF. In DNA, the CDR3 is TGCGCCAGCAGCCACCCCGGGACAGGGAGGAACACTGAAGCTTTCTTT.

The gene calls are TRBV6-5 and TRBJ2-1; TRBD2 aligns across 8 bases. Germline-derived CDR1 and CDR2 are MNHEY and SVGAGI. The CDR3 runs 15 residues. J gave up 4 bases and V 2 bases, and 4 bases lay outside the gene matches. The DNA of the CDR3 is TGTGCCAGCAGTTACATAGCGGGGTCATACAATGAGCAGTTCTTC. Translation: CASSYIAGSYNEQFF.

The chain combines TRBV2 with TRBJ1-1; 8 positions agree with TRBD1. The junction had 8 bases not matched to a gene; V was cut back by 3 bases and J by 8 bases. The CDR3 spans 14 residues. From germline, CDR1 is SNHLY and CDR2 FYNNEI. In DNA, the CDR3 is TGTGCCAGCAGTGACCCAGGGACAGGTGTCGAAGCTTTCTTT. It is translated as CASSDPGTGVEAFF.

The chain couples TRBV5-6 to TRBJ1-6; the D is unclear. The CDR3 is 13 amino acids. Germline CDR1 SGHDT, CDR2 YYEEEE. V was pared by 3 bases and J by 13 bases, with 14 bases between. The chain's CDR3 is CASSSSGPAPLHF. CDR3 nucleotides: TGTGCCAGCAGCTCCTCGGGTCCGGCCCCCCTCCACTTT.

The chain is built from TRBV4-2 and TRBJ1-2; D possibly corresponds to TRBD1 (6 bases). The CDR3 covers 15 residues. Germline V gene lookup returns CDR1 LGHNA and CDR2 YNFKEQ. The V gene lost 0 bases and the J gene lost 4 bases, with 12 bases spanning the gap. The CDR3 reads CASSQDGGGLYGYTF. DNA for the CDR3: TGTGCCAGCAGCCAAGATGGGGGCGGACTCTATGGCTACACCTTC.

The chain joins TRBV29-1 to TRBJ1-1; D is uncertain. Germline-derived CDR1 and CDR2 are SQVTM and ANQGSEA. V lost 1 base, J lost 8 bases, and 11 bases lay in between. The CDR3 loop spans 12 amino acids. The CDR3 protein is CSVEVRQAEAFF. CDR3 nucleotides: TGCAGCGTTGAAGTTCGGCAGGCCGAAGCTTTCTTT.

The CDR3: CASSPGGSSTARLQNTEAFF. CDR3 bases: TGCGCCAGCAGCCCCGGCGGATCGTCCACGGCCCGATTACAAAACACTGAAGCTTTCTTT. The chain couples TRBV10-1 to TRBJ1-1; D is unresolved. Germline CDR1 and CDR2: WNHNN and SYGVQD (reference sequence). The CDR3 runs to 20 residues. Trimming removed 6 bases at V and 2 bases at J, with 31 bases between.

The rearrangement uses TRBV5-6 and TRBJ1-2; 7 bases line up with TRBD1. Looked up from germline, CDR1 is SGHDT and CDR2 is YYEEEE. This CDR3 is 14 amino acids long. V shed 4 bases and J 3 bases; nucleotides not matched to a gene: 6. The CDR3 coding sequence is TGTGCCAGCAGCCCCACAGGGGCCGACTATGGCTACACCTTC. Translation gives CASSPTGADYGYTF.

This clone is a singleton in its sample. The chain has TRBV4-2 and TRBJ2-1; 10 nucleotides match TRBD2. Germline V gives CDR1 LGHNA, CDR2 YNFKEQ. The CDR3 consists of 19 residues. V was clipped by 0 bases and J by 4 bases; unmatched bases: 12. CDR3 region: CASSQDSAGGPGGYNEQFF. DNA for the CDR3: TGTGCCAGCAGCCAAGATTCAGCGGGAGGGCCCGGAGGATACAATGAGCAGTTCTTC.